This TCR beta chain appears in the sequencing data of a study of T cell repertoires in cytomegalovirus infection. Study-level information: Well-studied HLA-B-restricted epitopes and recently identified HLA-C-restricted epitopes of CMV were both used in the study. Both a matching HLA type and CMV infection were indicated by public TCR beta signatures. Study-wide points: The ex vivo response showed dominance by HLA-C-restricted CMV-specific TCR beta clonotypes. Summed frequency of shared TCR beta families picked out CMV carriers who also had the relevant HLA.

The ends were cut back, 3 bases at V and 1 base at J, with 8 bases in the middle. The CDR3 length is 14 residues. The germline V gene has CDR1 SGHTA and CDR2 FQGNSA. Each CDR3 protein gets one entry after TCRdb re-called the reads with MiXCR. The table includes 450,000 to 600,000 distinct CDR3 sequences, about 33% detected once. This clonotype was seen only a few times. No antigen is known for it. V is TRBV7-2 and J is TRBJ2-3, with no clear D. The sequence was collected from a human donor in good health (CMV status not recorded). Some clones in this sample may be carry-over from other donors' samples. Specimen: cultured PBMCs, collected from culture after CMV antigen stimulation. In nucleotides, the CDR3 is TGTGCCAGCAGCTTTGTAGTGGGCACAGATACGCAGTATTTT. Translation: CASSFVVGTDTQYF.